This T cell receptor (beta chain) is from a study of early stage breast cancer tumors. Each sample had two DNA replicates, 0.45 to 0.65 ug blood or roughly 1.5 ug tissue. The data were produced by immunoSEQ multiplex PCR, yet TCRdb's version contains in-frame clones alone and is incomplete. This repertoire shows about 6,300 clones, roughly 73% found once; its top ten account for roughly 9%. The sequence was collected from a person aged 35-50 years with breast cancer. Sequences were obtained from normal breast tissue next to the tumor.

DNA for the CDR3: TGTGCCAGCAGTGATACTAGCGGGAACAATGAGCAGTTCTTC. Translation: CASSDTSGNNEQFF. The V and J genes are TRBV2 and TRBJ2-1; 10 bases match TRBD2. The CDR3 is 14 amino acids. Germline loops: CDR1 SNHLY, CDR2 FYNNEI. The ends lost 3 bases at V and 5 bases at J; junction bases unmatched: 1. Full variable domain (remainder filled in from reference TRBV2 and TRBJ2-1): EPEVTQTPSHQVTQMGQEVILRCVPISNHLYFYWYRQILGQKVEFLVSFYNNEISEKSEIFDDQFSVERPDGSNFTLKIRSTKLEDSAMYFCASSDTSGNNEQFFGPGTRLTVL.